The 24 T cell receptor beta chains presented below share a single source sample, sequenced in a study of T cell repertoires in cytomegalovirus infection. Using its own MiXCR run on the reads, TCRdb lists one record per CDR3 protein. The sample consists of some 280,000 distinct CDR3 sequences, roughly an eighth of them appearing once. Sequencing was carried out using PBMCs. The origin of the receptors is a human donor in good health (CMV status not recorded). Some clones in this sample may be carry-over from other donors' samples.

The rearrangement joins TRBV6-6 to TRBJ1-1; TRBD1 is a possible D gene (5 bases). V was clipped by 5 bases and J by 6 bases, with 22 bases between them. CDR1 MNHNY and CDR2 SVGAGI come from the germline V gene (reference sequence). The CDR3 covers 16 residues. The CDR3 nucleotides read TGTGCCAGCAGTCATTTGGGGGGGATTCGGGGGGCTGAAGCTTTCTTT. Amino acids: CASSHLGGIRGAEAFF.

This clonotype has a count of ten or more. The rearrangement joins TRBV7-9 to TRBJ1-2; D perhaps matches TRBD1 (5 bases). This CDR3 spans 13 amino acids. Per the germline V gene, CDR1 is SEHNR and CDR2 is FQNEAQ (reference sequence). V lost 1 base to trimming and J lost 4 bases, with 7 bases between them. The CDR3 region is CASSLEGTYGYTF. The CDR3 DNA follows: TGTGCCAGCAGCTTAGAGGGGACCTATGGCTACACCTTC.

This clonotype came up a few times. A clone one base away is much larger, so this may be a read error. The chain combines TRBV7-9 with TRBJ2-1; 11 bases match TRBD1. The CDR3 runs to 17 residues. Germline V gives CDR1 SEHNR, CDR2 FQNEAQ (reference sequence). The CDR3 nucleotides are TGTGCCAACAGCTTAGCGACGGGACAGGGGGTATTCGATGAGCAGTTCTTC. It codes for CANSLATGQGVFDEQFF.

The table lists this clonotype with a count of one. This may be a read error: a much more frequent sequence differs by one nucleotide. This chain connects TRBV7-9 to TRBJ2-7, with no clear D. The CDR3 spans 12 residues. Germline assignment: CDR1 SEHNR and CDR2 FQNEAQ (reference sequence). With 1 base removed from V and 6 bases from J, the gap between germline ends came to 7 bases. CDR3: CASSLGPREQYF. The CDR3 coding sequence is TGTGCCAGCAGCTTAGGACCCCGCGAGCAGTACTTC.

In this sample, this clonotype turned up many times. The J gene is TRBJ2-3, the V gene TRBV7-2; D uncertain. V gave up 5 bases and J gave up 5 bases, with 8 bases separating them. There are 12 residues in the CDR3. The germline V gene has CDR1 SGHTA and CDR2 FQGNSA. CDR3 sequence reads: CASSPRLDTQYF. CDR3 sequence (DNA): TGTGCCAGCAGCCCCCGTCTAGATACGCAGTATTTT.

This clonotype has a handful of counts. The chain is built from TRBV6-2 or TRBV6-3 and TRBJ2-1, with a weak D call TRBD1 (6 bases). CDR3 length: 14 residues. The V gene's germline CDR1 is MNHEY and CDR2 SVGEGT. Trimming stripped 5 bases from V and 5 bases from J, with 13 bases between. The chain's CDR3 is CASSAQGSHNEQFF. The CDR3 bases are TGTGCCAGCAGTGCACAGGGATCCCACAATGAGCAGTTCTTC.

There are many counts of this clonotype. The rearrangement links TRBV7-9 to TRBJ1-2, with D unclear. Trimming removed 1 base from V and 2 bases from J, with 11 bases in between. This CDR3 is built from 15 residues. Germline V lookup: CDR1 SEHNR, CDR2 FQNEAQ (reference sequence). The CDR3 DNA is TGTGCCAGCAGCTTAGTTCCAGCCGTGAACTATGGCTACACCTTC. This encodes CASSLVPAVNYGYTF.

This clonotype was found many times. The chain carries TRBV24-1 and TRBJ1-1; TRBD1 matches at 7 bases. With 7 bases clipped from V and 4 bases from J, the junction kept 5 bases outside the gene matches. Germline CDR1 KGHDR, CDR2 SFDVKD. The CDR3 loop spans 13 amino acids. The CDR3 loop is CATSKRTGTEAFF. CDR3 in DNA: TGTGCCACCAGCAAAAGGACAGGCACTGAAGCTTTCTTT.

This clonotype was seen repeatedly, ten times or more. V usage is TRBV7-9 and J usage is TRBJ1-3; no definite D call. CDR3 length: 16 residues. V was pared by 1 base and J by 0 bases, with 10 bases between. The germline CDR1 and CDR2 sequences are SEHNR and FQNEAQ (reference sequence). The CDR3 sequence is CASSLEWLNSGNTIYF. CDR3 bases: TGTGCCAGCAGCTTAGAATGGCTGAACTCTGGAAACACCATATATTTT.

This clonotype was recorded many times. CDR3 sequence reads: CASSPTVGTDTQYF. CDR3 DNA: TGTGCCAGCAGCCCCACAGTGGGCACAGATACGCAGTATTTT. The rearrangement links TRBV28 to TRBJ2-3, with D uncertain. The CDR3 has 14 amino acids. Germline V lookup: CDR1 MDHEN, CDR2 SYDVKM. The germline V and J ends were trimmed by 6 bases and 1 base, with 11 bases remaining between them.

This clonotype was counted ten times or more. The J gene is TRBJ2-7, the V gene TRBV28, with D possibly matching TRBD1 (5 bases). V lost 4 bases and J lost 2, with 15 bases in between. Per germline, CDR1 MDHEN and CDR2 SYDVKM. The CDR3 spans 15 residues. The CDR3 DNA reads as TGTGCCAGCAGTTCCCCGGACATGATAGCCTACGAGCAGTACTTC. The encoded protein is CASSSPDMIAYEQYF.

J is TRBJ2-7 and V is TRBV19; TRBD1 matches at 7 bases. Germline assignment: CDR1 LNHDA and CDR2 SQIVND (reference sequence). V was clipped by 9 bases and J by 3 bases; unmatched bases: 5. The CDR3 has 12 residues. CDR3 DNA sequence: TGTGCCAGCGGGGACAGTCTCTACGAGCAGTACTTC. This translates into CASGDSLYEQYF.

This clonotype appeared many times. The CDR3: CASSGASGSGNEQYF. The CDR3 coding sequence is TGTGCCAGCAGCGGGGCTAGCGGGTCTGGGAACGAGCAGTACTTC. This chain joins TRBV7-3 and TRBJ2-7; the match to TRBD2 covers 8 bases. CDR1 is SGHTA and CDR2 is FQGTGA in the germline V gene. With 5 bases clipped from V and 5 bases from J, the junction kept 11 bases outside the gene matches. This CDR3 contains 15 residues.

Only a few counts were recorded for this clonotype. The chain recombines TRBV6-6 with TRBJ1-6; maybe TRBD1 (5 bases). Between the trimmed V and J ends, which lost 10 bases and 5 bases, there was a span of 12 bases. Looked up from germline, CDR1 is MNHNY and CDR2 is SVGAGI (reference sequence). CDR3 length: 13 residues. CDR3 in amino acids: CATQGNDNSPLHF. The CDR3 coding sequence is TGTGCCACCCAGGGTAACGATAATTCACCCCTCCACTTT.

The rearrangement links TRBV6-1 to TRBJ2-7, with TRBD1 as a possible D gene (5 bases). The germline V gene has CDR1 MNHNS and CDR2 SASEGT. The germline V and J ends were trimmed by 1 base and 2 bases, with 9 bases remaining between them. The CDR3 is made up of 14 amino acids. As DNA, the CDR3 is TGTGCCAGCAGTGAAGAAACAGGCCCCTACGAGCAGTACTTC. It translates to CASSEETGPYEQYF.

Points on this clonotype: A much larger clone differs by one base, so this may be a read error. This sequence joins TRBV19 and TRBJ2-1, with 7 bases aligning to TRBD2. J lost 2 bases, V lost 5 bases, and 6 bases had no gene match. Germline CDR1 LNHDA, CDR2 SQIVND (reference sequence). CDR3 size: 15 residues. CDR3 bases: TGTGCCAGTAGTGTGGCGGGAGAGGCCTACAATGAGCAGTTCTTC. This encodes CASSVAGEAYNEQFF.

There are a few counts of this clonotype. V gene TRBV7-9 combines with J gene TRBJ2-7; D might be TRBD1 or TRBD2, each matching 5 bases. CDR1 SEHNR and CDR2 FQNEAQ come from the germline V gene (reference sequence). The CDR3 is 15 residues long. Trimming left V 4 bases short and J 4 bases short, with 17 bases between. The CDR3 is CASSSAAGIRYEQYF. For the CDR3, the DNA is TGTGCCAGCAGCTCAGCGGCAGGGATTCGATACGAGCAGTACTTC.

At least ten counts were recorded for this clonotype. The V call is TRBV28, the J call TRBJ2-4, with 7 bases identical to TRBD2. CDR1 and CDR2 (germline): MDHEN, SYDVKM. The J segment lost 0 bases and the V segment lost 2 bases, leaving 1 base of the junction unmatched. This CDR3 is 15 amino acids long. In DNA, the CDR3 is TGTGCCAGCAGTTTACCTAGCGGAGCCAAAAACATTCAGTACTTC. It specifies CASSLPSGAKNIQYF. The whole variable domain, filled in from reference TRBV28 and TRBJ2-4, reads DVKVTQSSRYLVKRTGEKVFLECVQDMDHENMFWYRQDPGLGLRLIYFSYDVKMKEKGDIPEGYSVSREKKERFSLILESASTNQTSMYLCASSLPSGAKNIQYFGAGTRLSVL.

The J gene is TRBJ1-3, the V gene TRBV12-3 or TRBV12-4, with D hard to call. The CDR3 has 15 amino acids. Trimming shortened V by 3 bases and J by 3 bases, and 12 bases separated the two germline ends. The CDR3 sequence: CASSFGPIGGNTIYF. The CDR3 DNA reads TGTGCCAGCAGTTTTGGGCCAATTGGTGGAAACACCATATATTTT.

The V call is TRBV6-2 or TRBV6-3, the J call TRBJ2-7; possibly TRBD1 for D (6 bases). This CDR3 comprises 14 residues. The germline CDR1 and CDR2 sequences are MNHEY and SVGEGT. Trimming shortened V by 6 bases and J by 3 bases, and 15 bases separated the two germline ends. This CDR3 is CASSKTGPIYEQYF. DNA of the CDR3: TGTGCCAGCAGCAAGACAGGCCCGATCTACGAGCAGTACTTC.

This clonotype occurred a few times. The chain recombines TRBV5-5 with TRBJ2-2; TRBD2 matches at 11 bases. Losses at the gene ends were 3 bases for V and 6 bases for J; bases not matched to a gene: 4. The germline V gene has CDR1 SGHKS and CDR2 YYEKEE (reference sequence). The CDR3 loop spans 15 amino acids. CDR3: CASSSTSGSPGELFF. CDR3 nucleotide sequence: TGTGCCAGCAGCTCTACTAGCGGGAGCCCCGGGGAGCTGTTTTTT.

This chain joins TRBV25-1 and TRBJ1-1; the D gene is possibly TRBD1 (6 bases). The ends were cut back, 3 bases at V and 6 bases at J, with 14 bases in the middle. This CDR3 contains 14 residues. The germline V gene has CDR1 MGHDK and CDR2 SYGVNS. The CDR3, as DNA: TGTGCCAGCAGTGACCGCGTGGGGGGCTCTGAAGCTTTCTTT. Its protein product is CASSDRVGGSEAFF.

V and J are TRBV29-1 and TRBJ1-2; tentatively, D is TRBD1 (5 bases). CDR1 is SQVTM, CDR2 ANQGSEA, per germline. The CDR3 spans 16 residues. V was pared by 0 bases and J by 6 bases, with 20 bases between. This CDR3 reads CSVEDGGARGRDGYTF. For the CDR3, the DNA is TGCAGCGTTGAAGACGGAGGGGCGCGAGGGAGAGATGGCTACACCTTC.

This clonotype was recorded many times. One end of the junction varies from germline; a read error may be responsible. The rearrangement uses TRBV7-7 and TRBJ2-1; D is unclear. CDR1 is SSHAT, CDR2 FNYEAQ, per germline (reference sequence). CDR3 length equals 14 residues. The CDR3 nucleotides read TGTGCTAGCAGCCGTGACAAAAATGGGAATGAGCAGTTCTTC. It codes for CASSRDKNGNEQFF.